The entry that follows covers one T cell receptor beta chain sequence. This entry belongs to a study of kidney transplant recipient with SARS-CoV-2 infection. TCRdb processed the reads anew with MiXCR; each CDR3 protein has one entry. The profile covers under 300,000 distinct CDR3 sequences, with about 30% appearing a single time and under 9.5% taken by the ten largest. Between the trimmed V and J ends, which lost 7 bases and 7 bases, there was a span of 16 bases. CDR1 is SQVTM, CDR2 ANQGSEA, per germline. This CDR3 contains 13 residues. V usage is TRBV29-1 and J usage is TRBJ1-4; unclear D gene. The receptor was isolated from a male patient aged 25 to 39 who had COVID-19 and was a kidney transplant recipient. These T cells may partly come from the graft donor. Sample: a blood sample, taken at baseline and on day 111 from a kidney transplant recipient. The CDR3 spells CSALPQPGEKLFF. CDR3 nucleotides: TGCAGCGCCCTACCGCAACCGGGTGAAAAACTGTTTTTT.